This T cell receptor (beta chain) was identified during a study of T cell repertoires in aging, cancer and after chemotherapy. V lost 3 bases to trimming and J lost 1 base, with 11 bases between them. The CDR3 is made up of 15 amino acids. Germline V CDR1 and CDR2: LNHDA, SQIVND (reference sequence). This clonotype is labeled medium-sized. Multiplex touch-down PCR with TRB-A/B primers amplified rearranged V-D-J TRB sequences. TCRdb fed the multiplex PCR reads into MiXCR, producing one record per CDR3 protein. In the table there are about 7,500 distinct CDR3 sequences, about 30% of which are singletons. The template was genomic DNA from peripheral blood, not RNA.

The receptor comes from a human donor with a blood cancer. What was sequenced was blood. The V call is TRBV19, the J call TRBJ2-3; D uncertain. The CDR3 DNA is TGTGCCAGTAGTATCGCCGGGCCCCGCACAGATACGCAGTATTTT. Amino acid sequence: CASSIAGPRTDTQYF.